The 7 T cell receptor beta chains listed next were all sequenced from one sample in a study of blood T cell repertoires in COVID-19. The repertoire was sequenced with immunoSEQ multiplex PCR; TCRdb's copy has only in-frame clones and lacks some. The table includes about 90,000 clones, 81% detected once. Sequencing was done on a sample of peripheral blood. The receptor source for this set is a human donor in a cohort sampled during active COVID-19.

The rearrangement links TRBV18 to TRBJ1-4; D unresolved. The CDR3 is 13 amino acids. CDR1 is KGHSH and CDR2 is LQKENI in the germline V gene. Deletions cut 2 bases from V and 8 bases from J, with 9 bases between. The CDR3 DNA follows: TGTGCCAGCTCACCAGTCAGAGGGGAAAAACTGTTTTTT. Translating gives CASSPVRGEKLFF. The whole variable domain, filled in from reference TRBV18 and TRBJ1-4, reads NAGVMQNPRHLVRRRGQEARLRCSPMKGHSHVYWYRQLPEEGLKFMVYLQKENIIDESGMPKERFSAEFPKEGPSILRIQQVVRGDSAAYFCASSPVRGEKLFFGSGTQLSVL.

The chain recombines TRBV10-3 with TRBJ2-7; 7 bases are a match to TRBD2. CDR3 length equals 16 residues. J gave up 3 bases and V 0 bases, and 8 bases lay outside the gene matches. From germline, CDR1 is ENHRY and CDR2 SYGVKD. The CDR3 region is CAISESAWEGYYEQYF. CDR3 DNA: TGTGCCATCAGTGAGTCGGCGTGGGAGGGTTACTACGAGCAGTACTTC.

The chain recombines TRBV9 with TRBJ2-3, with 7 bases fitting TRBD1. CDR3 size: 16 residues. Germline V gene lookup returns CDR1 SGDLS and CDR2 YYNGEE. V dropped 4 bases and J dropped 0; count of bases not matched to a gene: 8. CDR3 loop: CASSPRQGRSTDTQYF. The CDR3 DNA reads as TGTGCCAGCAGCCCCCGACAGGGCCGTAGCACAGATACGCAGTATTTT.

The chain carries TRBV5-8 and TRBJ2-3; 11 nucleotides line up with TRBD2. With 4 bases clipped from V and 2 bases from J, the junction kept 9 bases outside the gene matches. Germline-derived CDR1 and CDR2 are SGHTS and YDEGEE. The CDR3 covers 17 residues. The CDR3 loop is CASSQEGLADYTDTQYF. The CDR3 DNA follows: TGTGCCAGCAGCCAAGAGGGACTAGCGGATTACACAGATACGCAGTATTTT.

The chain recombines TRBV11-2 with TRBJ2-7; D might be TRBD2 (7 bases). V dropped 6 bases and J dropped 4 bases, with 16 bases sitting between them. CDR1 and CDR2 from the germline V gene are SGHAT and FQNNGV. This CDR3 comprises 14 residues. Here the CDR3 reads CASSWGRGRYEQYF. For the CDR3, the DNA is TGTGCCAGCAGTTGGGGGCGGGGGCGGTACGAGCAGTACTTC.

The chain employs TRBV14 and TRBJ2-7; 11 bases align to TRBD1. Germline V gene sequence: CDR1 SGHDN, CDR2 FVKESK. This CDR3 has 15 amino acids. Trimming took 4 bases from V and 2 from J; bases not matched to a gene: 4. The CDR3 sequence is CASSLPGQGAYEQYF. In nucleotides, the CDR3 is TGTGCCAGCAGCCTCCCGGGACAGGGGGCCTACGAGCAGTACTTC. The entire variable domain, with the rest obtained from reference TRBV14 and TRBJ2-7, is as follows: EAGVTQFPSHSVIEKGQTVTLRCDPISGHDNLYWYRRVMGKEIKFLLHFVKESKQDESGMPNNRFLAERTGGTYSTLKVQPAELEDSGVYFCASSLPGQGAYEQYFGPGTRLTVT.

Worth noting for this clone: Because the CDR3 is missing its conserved closing phenylalanine or tryptophan, this is likely a read error. J is TRBJ1-2 and V is TRBV3-1 (or the pseudogene TRBV3-2); D remains unclear. The CDR3 loop spans 13 amino acids. V shed 2 bases and J shed 4 bases, with 8 bases lying between them. Per the germline V gene, CDR1 is LGHDT and CDR2 is YNNKEL (reference sequence). The CDR3 is CASSQPGGYGYTL. DNA for the CDR3: TGTGCCAGCAGCCAACCCGGAGGCTATGGCTACACCCTC.